This TCR beta chain was sequenced in a study of blood T cell repertoires in COVID-19. Data came from immunoSEQ multiplex PCR; TCRdb stores just in-frame clones and leaves some out. The sample holds some 490,000 clones; roughly nine tenths are singletons and the top ten take more than 7.5%. Germline CDR1 is KGHDR and CDR2 is SFDVKD. This CDR3 spans 18 amino acids. Trimming shortened V by 3 bases and J by 8 bases, and 26 bases separated the two germline ends. This study enrolled people aged about 18 to 100 from about two dozen US geographic areas. Cohorts were based on clinical histories the participants reported. Cohort 3 recovery required two negative PCRs, clearance, or symptom resolution.

This sequence originates from a woman aged 55-70 years who had recovered from COVID-19. The chain combines TRBV24-1 with TRBJ2-3; D may be TRBD1 (6 bases). The sample consisted of PBMCs or T cells enriched from blood (not recorded which). This chain's CDR3 is CATSDPAPGQGVLGTQYF. The CDR3 region has the DNA TGTGCCACCAGTGATCCAGCTCCGGGACAAGGGGTTCTGGGTACGCAGTATTTT.